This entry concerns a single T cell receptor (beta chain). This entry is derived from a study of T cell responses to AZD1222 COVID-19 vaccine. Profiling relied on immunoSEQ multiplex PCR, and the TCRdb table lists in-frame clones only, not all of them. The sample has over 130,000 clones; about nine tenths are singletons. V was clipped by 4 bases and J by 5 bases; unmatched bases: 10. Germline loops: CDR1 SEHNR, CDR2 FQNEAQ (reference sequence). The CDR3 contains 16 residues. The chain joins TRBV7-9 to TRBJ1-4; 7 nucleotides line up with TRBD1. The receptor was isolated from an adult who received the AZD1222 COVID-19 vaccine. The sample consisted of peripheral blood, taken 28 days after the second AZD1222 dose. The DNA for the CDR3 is TGTGCCAGCAGCTCCGGTCGGGGACAGAGCAATGAAAAACTGTTTTTT. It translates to CASSSGRGQSNEKLFF.